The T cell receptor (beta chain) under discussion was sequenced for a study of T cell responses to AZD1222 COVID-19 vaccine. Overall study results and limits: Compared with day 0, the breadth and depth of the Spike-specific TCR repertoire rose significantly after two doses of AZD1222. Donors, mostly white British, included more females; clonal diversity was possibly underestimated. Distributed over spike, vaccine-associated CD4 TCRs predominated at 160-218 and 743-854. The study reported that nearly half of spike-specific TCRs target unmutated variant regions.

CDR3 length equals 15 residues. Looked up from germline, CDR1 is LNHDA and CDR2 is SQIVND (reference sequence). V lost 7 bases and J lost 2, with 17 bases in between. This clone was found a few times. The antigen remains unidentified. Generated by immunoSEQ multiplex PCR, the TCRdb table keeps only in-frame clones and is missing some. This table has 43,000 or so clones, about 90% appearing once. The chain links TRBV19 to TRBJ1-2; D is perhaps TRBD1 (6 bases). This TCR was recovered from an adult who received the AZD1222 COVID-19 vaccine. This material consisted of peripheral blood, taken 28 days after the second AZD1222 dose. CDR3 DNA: TGTGCCAGTACTCCTACCGACAGGATAAACTATGGCTACACCTTC. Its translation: CASTPTDRINYGYTF.